Each of the 29 T cell receptor beta chains below was sequenced from the same sample in a study of shared clonotypes between healthy human individuals. Sequenced by immunoSEQ multiplex PCR; TCRdb stores in-frame clones only, minus some. Seen here are some 800,000 clones, about 91% observed once, and the top ten hold under 30%. Terminally differentiated effector memory CD45RA+ cells were excluded from the naive CD8 cells, which were CD45RO-negative and positively selected for CCR7. Sequences were obtained from naive CD8+ T cells sorted from blood. These receptors originate from a man aged 30 to 45 in good health.

The chain couples TRBV11-2 to TRBJ1-4, with D possibly TRBD1 on 6 matching bases. The CDR3 loop spans 13 amino acids. V shed 2 bases and J shed 11 bases, with 12 bases lying between them. Germline V gives CDR1 SGHAT, CDR2 FQNNGV. In DNA form, the CDR3 reads TGTGCCAGCAGCTTATCCACAGACAGGAAACTGTTTTTT. Its protein is CASSLSTDRKLFF.

The CDR3 here is CASQQGAYEQYF. CDR3 nucleotides: TGTGCCAGCCAACAGGGAGCCTACGAGCAGTACTTC. The rearrangement links TRBV30 to TRBJ2-7; D may be TRBD1 (6 bases). The V gene lost 8 bases and the J gene lost 2 bases, with 13 bases spanning the gap. The germline CDR1 and CDR2 sequences are GTSNPN and SVGIG (reference sequence). The CDR3 spans 12 residues.

The chain has TRBV6-5 and TRBJ1-5; unclear D gene. This CDR3 has 13 amino acids. The V gene lost 6 bases and the J gene lost 5 bases, with 11 bases spanning the gap. Germline CDR1 and CDR2: MNHEY and SVGAGI. CDR3 sequence (DNA): TGTGCCAGCAGCGAACATGACCATCAGCCCCAGCATTTT. This codes for CASSEHDHQPQHF.

Turning to this clone: This could be a read error, since a much larger clone is one nucleotide away. The chain combines TRBV7-9 with TRBJ2-7, with TRBD2 matching over 7 bases. This CDR3 is built from 13 residues. Losses at the gene ends were 3 bases for V and 2 bases for J; bases not matched to a gene: 1. CDR1 and CDR2 from the germline V gene are SEHNR and FQNEAQ (reference sequence). The CDR3 sequence is CASSLAGAYEQYF. The CDR3, as DNA: TGTGCCAGCAGCTTGGCGGGAGCCTACGAGCAGTACTTC.

This clone came up once. Written as DNA, the CDR3 is TGTGCCAGTCAAGGACTAGCGCCATACAATGAGCAGTTCTTC. The encoded protein is CASQGLAPYNEQFF. The chain couples TRBV19 to TRBJ2-1; 9 bases fit TRBD2. The V gene's germline CDR1 is LNHDA and CDR2 SQIVND (reference sequence). The CDR3 extends over 14 amino acids. After removal of 8 bases from V and 4 bases from J, the junction contained 6 bases not matched to a gene.

The V and J genes are TRBV9 and TRBJ2-2; 11 bases are a match to TRBD2. Trimming removed 0 bases from V and 5 bases from J; junction bases left unmatched: 9. The CDR3 contains 18 residues. CDR1 is SGDLS, CDR2 YYNGEE, per germline. CDR3 bases: TGTGCCAGCAGCGTAGGACCCGGGACTAGCGGACCGACCGGGGAGCTGTTTTTT. Translation: CASSVGPGTSGPTGELFF.

The chain joins TRBV7-3 to TRBJ2-1; 7 bases agree with TRBD2. Germline CDR1 reads SGHTA; CDR2 reads FQGTGA. The CDR3 totals 13 residues. The junction had 8 bases not matched to a gene; V was cut back by 2 bases and J by 13 bases. CDR3 region: CASSLGSGEEQFF. The DNA for the CDR3 is TGTGCCAGCAGCTTAGGGAGCGGGGAGGAACAGTTCTTC. The whole variable domain, remainder taken from reference TRBV7-3 and TRBJ2-1, is GAGVSQTPSNKVTEKGKYVELRCDPISGHTALYWYRQSLGQGPEFLIYFQGTGAADDSGLPNDRFFAVRPEGSVSTLKIQRTERGDSAVYLCASSLGSGEEQFFGPGTRLTVL.

The J gene is TRBJ2-4, the V gene TRBV7-9; TRBD1 is a possible D gene (5 bases). Germline values: CDR1 SEHNR, CDR2 FQNEAQ (reference sequence). V lost 5 bases, J lost 4 bases, and 9 bases lay in between. This CDR3 has 13 residues. CDR3: CASSRGEKNIQYF. The DNA for the CDR3 is TGTGCCAGCAGCAGGGGCGAGAAAAACATTCAGTACTTC.

The V call is TRBV27, the J call TRBJ1-6; D not resolved. The CDR3 has 15 amino acids. Germline V lookup: CDR1 MNHEY, CDR2 SMNVEV (reference sequence). The V end was cut by 6 bases, the J end by 5 bases, with 14 bases between. The CDR3 loop is CASSLGPANNSPLHF. The CDR3 DNA reads as TGTGCCAGCAGCCTCGGGCCAGCAAATAATTCACCCCTCCACTTT.

The chain couples TRBV7-6 to TRBJ2-7; D gene unclear. Germline V gives CDR1 SGHVS, CDR2 FNYEAQ. Trimming left V 2 bases short and J 0 bases short, with 8 bases between. CDR3 size: 14 residues. Here the CDR3 DNA reads TGTGCCAGCAGCTTAACCCCGGGCTCCTACGAGCAGTACTTC. Translating it yields CASSLTPGSYEQYF.

The chain carries TRBV7-9 and TRBJ2-4, with a tentative D call TRBD2 (5 bases). This CDR3 contains 14 residues. The V gene lost 2 bases and the J gene lost 3 bases, with 8 bases spanning the gap. In germline, CDR1 is SEHNR, CDR2 FQNEAQ (reference sequence). The CDR3 DNA reads TGTGCCAGCAGCTTATACAGCGGCAAAAACATTCAGTACTTC. Protein product: CASSLYSGKNIQYF.

The rearrangement links TRBV27 to TRBJ2-1; D call uncertain. V was trimmed by 7 bases and J by 12 bases, leaving 16 bases between them. Germline CDR1 MNHEY, CDR2 SMNVEV (reference sequence). The CDR3 consists of 12 residues. CDR3 sequence (DNA): TGTGCCAGCACCGGCCATCTGGAGCGGCAGTTCTTC. Its translation: CASTGHLERQFF.

The V call is TRBV7-6, the J call TRBJ2-7; 8 bases agree with TRBD2. The CDR3 extends over 16 amino acids. In germline, CDR1 is SGHVS, CDR2 FNYEAQ. The V and J ends lost 7 bases and 0 bases, in that order; junction bases with no gene match: 11. Here the CDR3 reads CASTPSGSKFSYEQYF. CDR3 DNA sequence: TGTGCCAGCACCCCGAGCGGGAGTAAATTCTCCTACGAGCAGTACTTC.

This clone was observed a few times. The J gene is TRBJ2-7, the V gene TRBV27, with TRBD1 matching 8 bases. Unmatched junction bases numbered 4, after V lost 5 bases and J lost 7 bases. Germline CDR1 MNHEY, CDR2 SMNVEV (reference sequence). The CDR3 runs to 12 residues. This CDR3 reads CASSAGGREQYF. The CDR3, as DNA: TGTGCCAGCAGTGCAGGGGGCAGGGAGCAGTACTTC.

The rearrangement joins TRBV7-9 to TRBJ2-7, with a weak D call TRBD2 (5 bases). From germline, CDR1 is SEHNR and CDR2 FQNEAQ (reference sequence). V shed 1 base and J shed 5 bases, with 12 bases lying between them. The CDR3 runs 14 residues. The CDR3, as DNA: TGTGCCAGCAGCTTAGGTCTAGCTACCCACGAGCAGTACTTC. Its protein product is CASSLGLATHEQYF.

The V and J genes are TRBV5-1 and TRBJ2-3; D call uncertain. Trimming cost V 4 bases and J 0 bases, with 15 bases left between them. Germline loops: CDR1 SGHRS, CDR2 YFSETQ. This CDR3 comprises 16 residues. The CDR3 loop reads CASSPRRATSTDTQYF. The CDR3 region has the DNA TGCGCCAGCAGCCCCAGGCGCGCGACGAGCACAGATACGCAGTATTTT.

The genes are TRBV7-9 and TRBJ2-7; D is undetermined. Looked up from germline, CDR1 is SEHNR and CDR2 is FQNEAQ (reference sequence). The V end lost 5 bases, the J end lost 1 base, and 9 bases lay between the germline ends. The CDR3 sequence is 13 residues long. CDR3 sequence reads: CASSPSLSYEQYF. The CDR3 coding sequence is TGTGCCAGCAGCCCCAGTTTGTCCTACGAGCAGTACTTC.

This sequence joins TRBV5-4 and TRBJ2-7; D gene uncertain. CDR1 and CDR2 from the germline V gene are SGHNT and YYREEE (reference sequence). V was shortened by 0 bases and J by 2 bases, with 9 bases between the two germline ends. There are 14 residues in the CDR3. This CDR3 reads CASSLESGPYEQYF. Written as DNA, the CDR3 is TGTGCCAGCAGCTTGGAATCGGGTCCCTACGAGCAGTACTTC.

The V gene is TRBV19, the J gene TRBJ1-1; D might be TRBD1 (5 bases). The germline V and J ends were trimmed by 6 bases and 7 bases, with 15 bases remaining between them. The CDR3 consists of 13 residues. Germline CDR1 and CDR2: LNHDA and SQIVND (reference sequence). CDR3 amino acids: CASRGQEGLEAFF. Here the CDR3 DNA reads TGTGCCAGTAGGGGGCAGGAGGGGCTTGAAGCTTTCTTT.

J is TRBJ2-7 and V is TRBV27; either TRBD1 or TRBD2 may supply D (5 bases each). The CDR3 extends over 15 amino acids. Germline CDR1 MNHEY, CDR2 SMNVEV (reference sequence). Trimming removed 6 bases at V and 2 bases at J, with 17 bases between. The CDR3 DNA follows: TGTGCCAGCAGGGGCCGTGGGGGACCTACCTACGAGCAGTACTTC. This sequence encodes CASRGRGGPTYEQYF.

The V call is TRBV5-1, the J call TRBJ2-7; 9 positions agree with TRBD1. The CDR3 has 18 amino acids. From germline, CDR1 is SGHRS and CDR2 YFSETQ. The V gene end was trimmed by 3 bases and the J gene end by 2 bases; junction bases not matched to a gene: 15. The CDR3 sequence is CASSWDRAMRESPYEQYF. Written as DNA, the CDR3 is TGCGCCAGCAGCTGGGACAGGGCAATGCGGGAGTCCCCCTACGAGCAGTACTTC.

The chain couples TRBV7-6 to TRBJ2-2; D gene uncertain. The germline V gene has CDR1 SGHVS and CDR2 FNYEAQ. This CDR3 is 13 amino acids long. The germline V and J ends were trimmed by 6 bases and 6 bases, with 11 bases remaining between them. CDR3 nucleotide sequence: TGTGCCAGCAGTCCCAGTGCCTCCGGGGAGCTGTTTTTT. As protein: CASSPSASGELFF.

V is TRBV2 and J is TRBJ1-2; 11 nucleotides agree with TRBD1. Trimming removed 3 bases from V and 2 bases from J; junction bases left unmatched: 5. CDR1 SNHLY and CDR2 FYNNEI come from the germline V gene. The CDR3 covers 16 residues. CDR3: CASSDGQGAMNYGYTF. CDR3 DNA sequence: TGTGCCAGCAGTGACGGACAGGGGGCGATGAACTATGGCTACACCTTC.

The rearrangement uses TRBV15 and TRBJ2-5, with 8 positions matching TRBD1. The CDR3 sequence is 15 residues long. CDR1 and CDR2 from the germline V gene are LNHNV and YYDKDF (reference sequence). V was clipped by 0 bases and J by 4 bases; unmatched bases: 4. The CDR3 is CATSREQGVGETQYF. The CDR3 bases are TGTGCCACCAGCAGAGAACAGGGGGTAGGAGAGACCCAGTACTTC.

This chain links TRBV9 with TRBJ2-1, with 8 bases matching TRBD2. V lost 4 bases to trimming and J lost 2 bases; unmatched junction nucleotides: 5. The CDR3 runs to 15 residues. Germline V gene lookup returns CDR1 SGDLS and CDR2 YYNGEE. The chain's CDR3 is CASSKAGVPYNEQFF. The CDR3 DNA sequence: TGTGCCAGCAGCAAAGCGGGAGTGCCCTACAATGAGCAGTTCTTC. Combining the CDR3 with reference TRBV9 and TRBJ2-1 gives the whole variable domain DSGVTQTPKHLITATGQRVTLRCSPRSGDLSVYWYQQSLDQGLQFLIQYYNGEERAKGNILERFSAQQFPDLHSELNLSSLELGDSALYFCASSKAGVPYNEQFFGPGTRLTVL.

The chain combines TRBV21-1 with TRBJ2-1; the table's D call, TRBD1, was not checked against the DNA. TRBV21-1 is reported as a pseudogene. This CDR3 is built from 16 residues. DNA for the CDR3: TGTGCCAGCAGCCCCGGGCTCAGGGTGTCCTACAATGAGCAGTTCTTC. This encodes CASSPGLRVSYNEQFF.

J is TRBJ1-5 and V is TRBV7-2; no firm D call. The CDR3 is made up of 14 amino acids. V gave up 2 bases and J gave up 4 bases, with 9 bases separating them. Germline assignment: CDR1 SGHTA and CDR2 FQGNSA. In DNA, the CDR3 is TGTGCCAGCAGCTTAAACTCGGGGAATCAGCCCCAGCATTTT. It is translated as CASSLNSGNQPQHF.

The genes are TRBV19 and TRBJ2-1; the match to TRBD2 covers 8 bases. This CDR3 comprises 13 residues. With V trimmed by 4 bases and J by 8 bases, 4 bases remained unmatched. The V gene's germline CDR1 is LNHDA and CDR2 SQIVND (reference sequence). The CDR3 sequence is CASSRGLVDEQFF. In DNA form, the CDR3 reads TGTGCCAGTAGTAGGGGACTAGTCGATGAGCAGTTCTTC.

The rearrangement uses TRBV28 and TRBJ1-3; D is unclear. CDR3 length equals 14 residues. The ends were cut back, 7 bases at V and 3 bases at J, with 13 bases in the middle. From germline, CDR1 is MDHEN and CDR2 SYDVKM. In DNA form, the CDR3 reads TGTGCCAGCACCCATCGGCAGTTTGGAAACACCATATATTTT. Encoded protein: CASTHRQFGNTIYF.